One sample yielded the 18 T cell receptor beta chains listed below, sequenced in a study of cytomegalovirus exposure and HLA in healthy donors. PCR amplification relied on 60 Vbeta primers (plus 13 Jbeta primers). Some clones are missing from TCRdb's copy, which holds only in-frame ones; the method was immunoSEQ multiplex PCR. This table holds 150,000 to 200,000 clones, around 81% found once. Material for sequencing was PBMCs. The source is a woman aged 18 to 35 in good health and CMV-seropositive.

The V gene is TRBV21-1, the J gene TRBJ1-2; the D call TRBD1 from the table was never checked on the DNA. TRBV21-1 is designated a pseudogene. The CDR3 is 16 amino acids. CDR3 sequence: CASSQDRQGAGYGYTF. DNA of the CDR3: TGTGCCAGCAGCCAAGATCGACAGGGGGCCGGCTATGGCTACACCTTC.

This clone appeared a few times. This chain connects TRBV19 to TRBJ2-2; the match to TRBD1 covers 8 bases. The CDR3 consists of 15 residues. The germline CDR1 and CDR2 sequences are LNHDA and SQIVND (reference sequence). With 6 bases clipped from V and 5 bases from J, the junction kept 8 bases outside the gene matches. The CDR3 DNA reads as TGTGCCAGTAGGGCGCAGGGGGCCGGTACCGGGGAGCTGTTTTTT. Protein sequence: CASRAQGAGTGELFF.

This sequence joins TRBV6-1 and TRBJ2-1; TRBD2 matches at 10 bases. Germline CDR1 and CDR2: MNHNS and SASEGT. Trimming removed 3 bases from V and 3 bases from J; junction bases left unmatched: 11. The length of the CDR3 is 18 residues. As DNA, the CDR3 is TGTGCCAGCAGTGAGAGCGGGGGGGGGCTTTCGGTCTACAATGAGCAGTTCTTC. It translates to CASSESGGGLSVYNEQFF.

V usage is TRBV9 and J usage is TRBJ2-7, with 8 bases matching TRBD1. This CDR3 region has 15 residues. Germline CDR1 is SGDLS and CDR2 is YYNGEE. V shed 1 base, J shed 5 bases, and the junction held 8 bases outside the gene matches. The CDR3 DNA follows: TGTGCCAGCAGCGTATATGGGACAGGTCGGGACGAGCAGTACTTC. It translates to CASSVYGTGRDEQYF.

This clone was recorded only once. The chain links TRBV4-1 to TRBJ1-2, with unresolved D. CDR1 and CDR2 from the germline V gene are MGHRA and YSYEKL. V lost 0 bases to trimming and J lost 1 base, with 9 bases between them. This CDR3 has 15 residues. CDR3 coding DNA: TGCGCCAGCAGCCAAGAGAGAAATAGTAACTATGGCTACACCTTC. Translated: CASSQERNSNYGYTF.

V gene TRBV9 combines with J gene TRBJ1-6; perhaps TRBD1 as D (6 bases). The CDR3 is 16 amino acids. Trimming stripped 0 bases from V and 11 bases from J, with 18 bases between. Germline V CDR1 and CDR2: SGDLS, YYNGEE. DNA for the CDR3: TGTGCCAGCAGCGTAGAGGGGAGGGGGGGCGGAACACCCCTCCACTTT. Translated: CASSVEGRGGGTPLHF.

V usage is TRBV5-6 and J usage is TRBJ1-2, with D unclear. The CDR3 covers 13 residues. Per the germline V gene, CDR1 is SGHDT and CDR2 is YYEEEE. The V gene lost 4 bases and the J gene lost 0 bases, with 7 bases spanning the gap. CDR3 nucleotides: TGTGCCAGCAGCGAGCTAGCTAACTATGGCTACACCTTC. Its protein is CASSELANYGYTF.

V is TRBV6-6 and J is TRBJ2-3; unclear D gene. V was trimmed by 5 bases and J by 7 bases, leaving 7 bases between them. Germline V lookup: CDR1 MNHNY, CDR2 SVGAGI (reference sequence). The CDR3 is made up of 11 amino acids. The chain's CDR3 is CASSAGYTQYF. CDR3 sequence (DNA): TGTGCCAGCAGTGCCGGTTATACGCAGTATTTT.

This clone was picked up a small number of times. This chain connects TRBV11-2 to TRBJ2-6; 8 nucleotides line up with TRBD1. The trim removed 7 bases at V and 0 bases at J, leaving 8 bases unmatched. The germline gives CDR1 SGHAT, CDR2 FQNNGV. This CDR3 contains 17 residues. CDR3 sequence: CASKRDRPISGANVLTF. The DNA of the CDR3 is TGTGCCAGCAAACGGGACAGGCCTATCTCTGGGGCCAACGTCCTGACTTTC.

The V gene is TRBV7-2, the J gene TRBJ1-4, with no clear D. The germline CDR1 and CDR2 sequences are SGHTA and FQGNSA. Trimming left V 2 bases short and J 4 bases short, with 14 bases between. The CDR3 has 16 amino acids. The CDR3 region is CASSLRSQALNEKLFF. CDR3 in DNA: TGTGCCAGCAGCTTAAGGTCCCAGGCGCTTAATGAAAAACTGTTTTTT. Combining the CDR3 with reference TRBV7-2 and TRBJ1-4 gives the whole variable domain GAGVSQSPSNKVTEKGKDVELRCDPISGHTALYWYRQSLGQGLEFLIYFQGNSAPDKSGLPSDRFSAERTGGSVSTLTIQRTQQEDSAVYLCASSLRSQALNEKLFFGSGTQLSVL.

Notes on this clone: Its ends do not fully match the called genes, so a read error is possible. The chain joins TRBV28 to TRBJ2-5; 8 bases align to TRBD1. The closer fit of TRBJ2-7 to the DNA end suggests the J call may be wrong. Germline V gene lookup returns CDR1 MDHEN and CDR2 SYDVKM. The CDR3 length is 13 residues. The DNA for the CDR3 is TGTGCCAGCGGTTTGACAGGGGAGCGCGAGCAGTACTTC. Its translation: CASGLTGEREQYF.

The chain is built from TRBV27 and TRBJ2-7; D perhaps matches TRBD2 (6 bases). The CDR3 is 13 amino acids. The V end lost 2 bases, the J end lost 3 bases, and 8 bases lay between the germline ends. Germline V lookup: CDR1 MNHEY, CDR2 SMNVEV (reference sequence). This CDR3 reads CASSLGLHYEQYF. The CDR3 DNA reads TGTGCCAGCAGTTTAGGACTACACTACGAGCAGTACTTC.

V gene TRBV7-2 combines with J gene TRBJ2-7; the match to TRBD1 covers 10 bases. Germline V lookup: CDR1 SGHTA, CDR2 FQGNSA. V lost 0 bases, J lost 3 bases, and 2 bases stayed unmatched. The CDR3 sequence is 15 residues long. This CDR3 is CASSLAGTGDYEQYF. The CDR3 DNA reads TGTGCCAGCAGCTTAGCCGGGACAGGGGACTACGAGCAGTACTTC. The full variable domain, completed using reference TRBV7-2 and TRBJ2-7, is GAGVSQSPSNKVTEKGKDVELRCDPISGHTALYWYRQSLGQGLEFLIYFQGNSAPDKSGLPSDRFSAERTGGSVSTLTIQRTQQEDSAVYLCASSLAGTGDYEQYFGPGTRLTVT.

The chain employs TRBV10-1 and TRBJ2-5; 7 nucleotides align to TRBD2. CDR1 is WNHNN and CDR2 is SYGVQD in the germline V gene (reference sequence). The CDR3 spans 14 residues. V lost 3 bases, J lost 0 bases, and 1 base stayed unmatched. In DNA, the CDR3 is TGCGCCAGCAGTGATCGGGGGGACCAAGAGACCCAGTACTTC. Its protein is CASSDRGDQETQYF.

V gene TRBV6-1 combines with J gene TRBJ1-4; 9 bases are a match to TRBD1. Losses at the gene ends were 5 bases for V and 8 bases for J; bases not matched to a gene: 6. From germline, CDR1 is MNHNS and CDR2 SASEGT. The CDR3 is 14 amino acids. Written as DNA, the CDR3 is TGTGCCAGCAGTTCAGGACAGGGGAGAGAAAAACTGTTTTTT. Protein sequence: CASSSGQGREKLFF.

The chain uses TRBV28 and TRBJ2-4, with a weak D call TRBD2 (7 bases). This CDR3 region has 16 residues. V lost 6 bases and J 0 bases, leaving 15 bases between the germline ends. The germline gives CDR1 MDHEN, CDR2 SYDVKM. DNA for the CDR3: TGTGCCAGCAGCCGCGGGGGCGAACTAGCCAAAAACATTCAGTACTTC. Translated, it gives CASSRGGELAKNIQYF.

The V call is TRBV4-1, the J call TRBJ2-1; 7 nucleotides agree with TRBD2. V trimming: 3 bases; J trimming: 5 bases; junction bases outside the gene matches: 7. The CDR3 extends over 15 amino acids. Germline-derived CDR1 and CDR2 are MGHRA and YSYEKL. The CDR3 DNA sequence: TGCGCCAGCAGCCACTCAAGCGGGACCAACAATGAGCAGTTCTTC. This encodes CASSHSSGTNNEQFF.

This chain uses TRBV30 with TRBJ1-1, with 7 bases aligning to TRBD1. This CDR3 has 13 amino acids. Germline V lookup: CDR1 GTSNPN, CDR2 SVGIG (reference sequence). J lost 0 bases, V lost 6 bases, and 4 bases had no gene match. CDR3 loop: CACWTGLNTEAFF. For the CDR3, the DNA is TGTGCCTGTTGGACAGGATTGAACACTGAAGCTTTCTTT.